This T cell receptor (beta chain) comes out of a study of T cell responses to AZD1222 COVID-19 vaccine (dated by TCRdb to 2020 to 2023). About the study as a whole: AZD1222 recipients with second doses at about 4 weeks or about 12 weeks were pooled, because spike-specific TCR depth and breadth did not differ between schedules. A total of more than 230 trial participants underwent TCR sequencing, of whom some 210 received two doses of AZD1222 and about 26 received two doses of the MenACWY control vaccine. Trial participants were enrolled into age subgroups of 18-55, 56-69 and 70-plus years, which contained about 150, 28 and 57 TCR-sequenced participants, respectively. Beyond this particular receptor, the publication reports: Reportedly, almost half of the unique spike-specific TCRs recognized epitopes lying outside the regions that are mutated in the B.1.351 and B.1.1.7 variants. In the small 56-69-year group, the increase in depth fell short of significance, most likely because of low power. Conclusions about previously exposed vaccinees were limited because only six or seven AZD1222 recipients were SARS-CoV-2 seropositive at baseline. Because no day 14 peak-response samples were available, repertoires were characterized only after the peak T cell response. Spike-specific TCR breadth and depth rose significantly after two AZD1222 doses compared with day 0 and with MenACWY recipients. Participants were mostly white British and included more females than males, and it was suggested by the authors that clonal diversity may have been underestimated. Vaccine-associated CD4 TCRs spanned the whole spike protein, with dominant responses in regions 160-218 and 743-854.

V is shortened by 5 bases, J by 1 base, and the region joining them spans 8 bases. The CDR3 covers 14 residues, taking in both the cysteine and the phenylalanine. Only the CDR3 DNA is retained, 42 bases long and in frame from the first base. The germline V gene provides CDR1 SNHLY and CDR2 FYNNEI. Read against the paper, the sample's time point label means: baseline before first vaccination. Vaccinee samples came from UK trials COV001 and COV002, including a single-blind randomized controlled phase 2/3 trial of AZD1222 (ChAdOx1 nCoV-19) in healthy adults. Trial participant PBMC samples were collected at day 0 and day 28 after the second dose for TCRbeta chain sequencing. The CDR3 regions of human TCRbeta chains were analyzed by immunosequencing. On the study's bioinformatics: TCRs in the repertoires were matched against a reference library of SARS-CoV-2-specific TCRs that had been generated with the MIRA antigen-specificity platform. Breadth was defined as the fraction of unique TCRs that were SARS-CoV-2-associated. Depth was defined as the fraction of total T cells that were SARS-CoV-2-associated. Using the MIRA data, each spike-specific TCR was assigned both to the spike region to which the TCR was reactive and to a CD4 or CD8 class. Log10-transformed breadth and depth values were compared by one-way ANOVA with Sidak's multiple comparisons tests. What TCRdb holds here is the immuneACCESS table cut down to in-frame rearrangements. Part of the clones is not present; checked against another copy, under half of the missing clones reflect an unresolved V gene, and the others are unexplained. That table is the source of V, J and clone size, and D and trimming were worked out from the DNA. The sample table lists about 130,000 clones, approximately 94% of them with a count of one. The ten largest clonotypes hold more than 2.5% of the sample.

About this clone itself: What antigen it recognizes has not been identified. Within one base of it there is no much larger clone, and no base qualities were kept.

Sample: peripheral blood, taken on day 0 of AZD1222 vaccination. This TCR was recovered from an adult in good health. Recombination linked TRBV2 to TRBJ2-2; no D gene is confidently identified. The nucleotides read TGTGCCAGCAGTTCCCGCAAGAACACCGGGGAGCTGTTTTTT. It translates as CASSSRKNTGELFF.